This T cell receptor beta chain is drawn from a study of T cells in Graves' hyperthyroidism and ophthalmopathy. About the study: Prior to any treatment, at the point of initial diagnosis, peripheral blood was collected. General study points: Patients with ophthalmopathy were separated from those with stable hyperthyroidism by a 13 V-J model.

Amplification targeted TCR beta CDR3 regions from RNA transcripts. Using the HTBI primer set, a first-round RT-PCR was run on the TCR CDR3. TCRdb called the multiplex PCR reads again in MiXCR, with one record for every CDR3 protein. The sample comprises hundreds of thousands of distinct CDR3 sequences, roughly 14% of which are singletons, and about 3.9% rests with the top ten. This clonotype was found a few times. Its target is not known. Germline V CDR1 and CDR2: GTSNPN, SVGIG (reference sequence). With 3 bases removed from V and 4 bases from J, the gap between germline ends came to 6 bases. The CDR3 runs 11 residues. Patients with ophthalmopathy all had a Clinical Activity Score of at least 3, a NOSPECS grade of at least 4 and duration under 3 months. Uncontrolled infection, other autoimmune disease, pregnancy or lactation excluded patients.

The rearrangement joins TRBV30 to TRBJ1-2; D is unclear. Material for sequencing was blood. This clonotype originated in a woman in her thirties or forties with Graves' ophthalmopathy. The DNA for the CDR3 is TGTGCCTGGAGCGTGAGCTATGGCTACACCTTC. Amino acid sequence: CAWSVSYGYTF.